The rows below give T cell receptor beta chains drawn from one sample of a study of shared clonotypes between healthy human individuals. Assay: immunoSEQ multiplex PCR; the TCRdb copy retains only in-frame clones and omits some. The sample gives over a million clones, about 84% of which show up once; under 0.8% is in the top ten. Sequencing was carried out using memory CD4+ T cells from PBMCs. These receptors all stem from a man aged 18 to 30 in good health. Some clones in this sample may be carry-over from other donors' samples. Each CDR3 is given with its conserved first and last residue. The D gene is left open where the match is weak. Clone sizes are given selectively: once, few, many, or a class where the clone is expanded.

D,V,J,size,CDR3,DNA
TRBD2,TRBV9,TRBJ2-1,few,CASSVDEREGRGEQFF,TGTGCCAGCAGCGTAGATGAGCGGGAGGGCCGGGGGGAGCAGTTCTTC
.,TRBV28,TRBJ1-6,few,CASSTNGGLYNSPLHF,TGTGCCAGCAGTACGAACGGGGGTCTCTATAATTCACCCCTCCACTTT
.,TRBV9,TRBJ2-7,.,CASSGADYSYEQYF,TGTGCCAGCAGCGGGGCGGACTACTCCTACGAGCAGTACTTC
.,TRBV14,TRBJ2-1,.,CASSRRLGRPNEQFF,TGTGCCAGCAGCCGCCGACTAGGACGGCCGAATGAGCAGTTCTTC
TRBD1,TRBV5-4,TRBJ1-3,.,CASSLSGGISGNTIYF,TGTGCCAGCAGCTTGTCAGGGGGGATCTCTGGAAACACCATATATTTT
.,TRBV6-1,TRBJ1-2,.,CASRTPGQGIYGYTF,TGTGCCAGCAGGACCCCCGGGCAGGGCATCTATGGCTACACCTTC
.,TRBV10-3,TRBJ2-7,.,CAISEMEEQYF,TGTGCCATCAGTGAGATGGAAGAGCAGTACTTC
TRBD1,TRBV5-1,TRBJ1-2,.,CASSAPDRGYGYTF,TGCGCCAGCAGCGCCCCCGACAGGGGGTATGGCTACACCTTC
.,TRBV4-1,TRBJ2-3,.,CASSQERGPSTDTQYF,TGCGCCAGCAGCCAAGAACGGGGGCCTAGCACAGATACGCAGTATTTT
TRBD1,TRBV28,TRBJ2-1,.,CASSTPSGGSYNEQFF,TGTGCCAGCAGTACACCCTCAGGGGGCTCCTACAATGAGCAGTTCTTC
.,TRBV23-1,TRBJ2-1,.,CASSGGLPTPLYNEQFF,TGCGCCAGCAGTGGGGGATTACCAACCCCCCTCTACAATGAGCAGTTCTTC
.,TRBV19,TRBJ2-5,.,CASSFRTGTQYF,TGTGCCAGTAGTTTCCGTACGGGGACCCAGTACTTC
.,TRBV27,TRBJ2-7,.,CASLSGAGGEQYF,TGTGCCAGTCTTAGCGGAGCCGGAGGCGAGCAGTACTTC
TRBD2,TRBV19,TRBJ2-3,.,CASSTGLGLTDTQYF,TGTGCCAGTAGTACTGGACTAGGTCTCACAGATACGCAGTATTTT
.,TRBV28,TRBJ1-5,.,CASSLEQYHQPQHF,TGTGCCAGCAGTTTAGAGCAGTATCATCAGCCCCAGCATTTT
TRBD2,TRBV2,TRBJ2-2,.,CASRPLAGGTGELFF,TGTGCCAGCAGACCACTAGCGGGAGGAACCGGGGAGCTGTTTTTT
.,TRBV2,TRBJ2-5,once,CASGPGPLQETQYF,TGTGCCAGCGGTCCGGGACCACTGCAGGAGACCCAGTACTTC
TRBD1,TRBV7-8,TRBJ2-7,.,CASSARGKDEQYF,TGTGCCAGCAGCGCCAGGGGGAAAGACGAGCAGTACTTC
.,TRBV7-3,TRBJ2-2,.,CASSPRGTTGELFF,TGTGCCAGCAGCCCCCGCGGTACCACCGGGGAGCTGTTTTTT
.,TRBV6-1,TRBJ2-7,.,CASSDSTYEQYF,TGTGCCAGCAGTGATTCAACCTACGAGCAGTACTTC
.,TRBV30,TRBJ2-7,.,CASSGAVEQYF,TGTGCCTCCTCTGGGGCGGTCGAGCAGTACTTC
TRBD2,TRBV5-1,TRBJ2-3,.,CASSVAGLAGTDTQYF,TGCGCCAGCAGCGTGGCAGGACTAGCGGGCACAGATACGCAGTATTTT
.,TRBV28,TRBJ1-3,few,CASSSPGTGNTIYF,TGTGCCAGCAGCTCCCCGGGGACCGGAAACACCATATATTTT
.,TRBV30,TRBJ2-2,.,CAWRADNTGELFF,TGTGCCTGGAGGGCTGATAACACCGGGGAGCTGTTTTTT
.,TRBV4-1,TRBJ1-1,once,CASSQDPGRAAFF,TGCGCCAGCAGCCAAGATCCAGGCAGGGCAGCTTTCTTT
.,TRBV7-9,TRBJ2-2,.,CASSLDRATGELFF,TGTGCCAGCAGCTTAGATCGGGCGACCGGGGAGCTGTTTTTT
TRBD2,TRBV30,TRBJ2-1,once,CAWKLAGARGEQFF,TGTGCCTGGAAACTAGCGGGGGCCCGGGGGGAGCAGTTCTTC